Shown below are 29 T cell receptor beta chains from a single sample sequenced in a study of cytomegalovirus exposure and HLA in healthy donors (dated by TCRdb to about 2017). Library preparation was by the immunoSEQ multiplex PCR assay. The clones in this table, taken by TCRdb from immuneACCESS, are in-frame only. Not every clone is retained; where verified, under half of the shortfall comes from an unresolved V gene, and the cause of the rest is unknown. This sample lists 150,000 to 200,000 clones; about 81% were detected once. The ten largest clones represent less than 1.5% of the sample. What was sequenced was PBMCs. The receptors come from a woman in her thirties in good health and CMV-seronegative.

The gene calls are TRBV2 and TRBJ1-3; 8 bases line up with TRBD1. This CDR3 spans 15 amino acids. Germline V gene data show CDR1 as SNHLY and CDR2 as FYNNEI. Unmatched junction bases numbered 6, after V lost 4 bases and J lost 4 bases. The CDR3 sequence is CASSVVWTGGNTIYF. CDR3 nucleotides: TGTGCCAGCAGTGTCGTATGGACAGGGGGAAACACCATATATTTT.

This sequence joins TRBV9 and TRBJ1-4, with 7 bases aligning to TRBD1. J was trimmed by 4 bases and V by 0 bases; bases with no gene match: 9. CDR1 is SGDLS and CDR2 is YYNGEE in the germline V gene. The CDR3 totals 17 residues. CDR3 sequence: CASSVGDRVFGNEKLFF. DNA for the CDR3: TGTGCCAGCAGCGTAGGAGACAGGGTATTTGGTAATGAAAAACTGTTTTTT.

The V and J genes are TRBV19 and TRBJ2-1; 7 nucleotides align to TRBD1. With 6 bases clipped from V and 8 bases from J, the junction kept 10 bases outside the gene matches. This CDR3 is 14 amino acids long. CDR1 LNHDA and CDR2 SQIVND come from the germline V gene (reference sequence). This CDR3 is CASRKGTVSDEQFF. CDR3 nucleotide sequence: TGTGCCAGTAGAAAAGGGACAGTTTCCGATGAGCAGTTCTTC.

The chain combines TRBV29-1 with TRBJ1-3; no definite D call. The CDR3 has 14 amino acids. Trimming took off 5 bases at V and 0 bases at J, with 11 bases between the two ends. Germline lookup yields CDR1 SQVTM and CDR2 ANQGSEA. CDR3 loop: CSVSGPSSGNTIYF. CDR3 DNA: TGCAGCGTTTCTGGCCCAAGCTCTGGAAACACCATATATTTT.

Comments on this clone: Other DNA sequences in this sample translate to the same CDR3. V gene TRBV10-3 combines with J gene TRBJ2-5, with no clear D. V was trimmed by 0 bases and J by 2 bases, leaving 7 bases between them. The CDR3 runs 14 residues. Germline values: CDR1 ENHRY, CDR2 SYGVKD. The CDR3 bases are TGTGCCATCAGTGAGTCCAGGCTACAAGAGACCCAGTACTTC. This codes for CAISESRLQETQYF.

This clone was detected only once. The CDR3 here is CSVKQNTNGPLHF. CDR3 bases: TGCAGCGTTAAACAAAATACTAATGGGCCCCTCCACTTT. The rearrangement joins TRBV29-1 to TRBJ1-6; D gene unclear. The CDR3 is 13 residues long. V lost 5 bases and J 13 bases, leaving 18 bases between the germline ends. The germline V gene has CDR1 SQVTM and CDR2 ANQGSEA.

CDR3 loop: CASSVGQGYTGELFF. The CDR3 DNA is TGTGCCAGCAGCGTAGGACAGGGTTACACCGGGGAGCTGTTTTTT. The chain combines TRBV9 with TRBJ2-2, with 7 bases matching TRBD1. Germline V gene data show CDR1 as SGDLS and CDR2 as YYNGEE. J was trimmed by 3 bases and V by 0 bases; bases with no gene match: 2. This CDR3 contains 15 residues.

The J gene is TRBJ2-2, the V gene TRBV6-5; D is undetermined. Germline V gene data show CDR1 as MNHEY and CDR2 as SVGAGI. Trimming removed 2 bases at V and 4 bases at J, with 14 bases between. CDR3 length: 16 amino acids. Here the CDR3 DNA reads TGTGCCAGCAGTTACAGAATTGGGCAGACCACCGGGGAGCTGTTTTTT. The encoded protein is CASSYRIGQTTGELFF.

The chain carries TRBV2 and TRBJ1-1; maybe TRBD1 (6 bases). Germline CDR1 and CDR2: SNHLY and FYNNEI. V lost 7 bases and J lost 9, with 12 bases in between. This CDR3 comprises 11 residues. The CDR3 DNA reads TGTGCCAGCATGGGGGGGCGCCAAGCTTTCTTT. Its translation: CASMGGRQAFF.

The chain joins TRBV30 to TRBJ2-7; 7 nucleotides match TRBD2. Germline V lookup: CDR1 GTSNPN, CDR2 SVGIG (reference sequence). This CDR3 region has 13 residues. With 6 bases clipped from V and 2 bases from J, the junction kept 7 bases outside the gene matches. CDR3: CACLTSRPYEQYF. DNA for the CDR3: TGTGCCTGTCTGACTAGCAGGCCCTACGAGCAGTACTTC.

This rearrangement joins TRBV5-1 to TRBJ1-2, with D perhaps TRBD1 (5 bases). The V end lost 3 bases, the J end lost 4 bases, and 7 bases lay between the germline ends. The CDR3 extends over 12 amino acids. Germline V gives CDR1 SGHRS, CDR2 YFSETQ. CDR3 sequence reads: CASSSDSYGYTF. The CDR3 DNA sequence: TGCGCCAGCAGCTCCGACAGCTATGGCTACACCTTC.

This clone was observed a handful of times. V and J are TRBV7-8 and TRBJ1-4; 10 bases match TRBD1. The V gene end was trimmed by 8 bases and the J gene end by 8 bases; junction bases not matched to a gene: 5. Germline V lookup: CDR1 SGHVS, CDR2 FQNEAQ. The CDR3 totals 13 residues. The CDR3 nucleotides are TGTGCCAGCGGCCGGGACAGGGGCGAAAAACTGTTTTTT. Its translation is CASGRDRGEKLFF.

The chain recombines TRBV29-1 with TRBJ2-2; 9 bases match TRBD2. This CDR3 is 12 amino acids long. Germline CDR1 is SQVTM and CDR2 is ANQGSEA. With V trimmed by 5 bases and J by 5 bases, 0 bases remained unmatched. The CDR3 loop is CSVSGGTGELFF. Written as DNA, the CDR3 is TGCAGCGTTAGCGGGGGGACCGGGGAGCTGTTTTTT.

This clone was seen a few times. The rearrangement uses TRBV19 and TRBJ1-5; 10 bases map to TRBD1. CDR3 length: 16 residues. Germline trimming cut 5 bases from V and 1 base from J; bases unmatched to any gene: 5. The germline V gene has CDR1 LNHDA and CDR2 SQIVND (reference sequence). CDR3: CASSGDRGGSNQPQHF. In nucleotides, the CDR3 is TGTGCCAGTAGTGGGGACAGGGGTGGAAGCAATCAGCCCCAGCATTTT.

CDR3 protein: CASSQVLAGEDEQYF. The DNA for the CDR3 is TGCGCCAGCAGCCAAGTCCTAGCGGGCGAGGACGAGCAGTACTTC. V is TRBV4-1 and J is TRBJ2-7; 8 bases are shared with TRBD2. The CDR3 has 15 amino acids. V lost 1 base and J lost 5; bases outside the gene matches: 7. Germline V gene sequence: CDR1 MGHRA, CDR2 YSYEKL.

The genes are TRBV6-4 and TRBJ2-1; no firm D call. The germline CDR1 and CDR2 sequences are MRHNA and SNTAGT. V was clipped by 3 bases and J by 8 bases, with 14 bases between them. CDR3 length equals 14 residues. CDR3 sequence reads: CASSEGSDKDEQFF. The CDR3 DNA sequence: TGTGCCAGCAGTGAAGGTTCCGACAAAGATGAGCAGTTCTTC.

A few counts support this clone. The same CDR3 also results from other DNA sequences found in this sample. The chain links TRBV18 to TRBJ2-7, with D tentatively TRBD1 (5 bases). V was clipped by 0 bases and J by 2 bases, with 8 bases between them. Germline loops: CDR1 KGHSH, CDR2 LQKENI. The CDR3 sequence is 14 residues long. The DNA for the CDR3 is TGTGCCAGCTCACCACCGGGGCCTCCCTACGAGCAGTACTTC. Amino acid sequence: CASSPPGPPYEQYF.

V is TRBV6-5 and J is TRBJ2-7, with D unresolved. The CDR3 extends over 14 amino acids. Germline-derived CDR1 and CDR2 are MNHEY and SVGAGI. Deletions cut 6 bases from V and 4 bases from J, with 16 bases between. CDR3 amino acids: CASRYSTKTYEQYF. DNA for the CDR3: TGTGCCAGCAGATATTCCACTAAGACTTACGAGCAGTACTTC.

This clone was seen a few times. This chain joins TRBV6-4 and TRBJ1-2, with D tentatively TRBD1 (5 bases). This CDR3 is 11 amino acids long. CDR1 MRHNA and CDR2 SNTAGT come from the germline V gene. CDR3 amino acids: CAKDSSYGYTF. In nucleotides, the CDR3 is TGTGCAAAAGACAGCTCTTATGGCTACACCTTC.

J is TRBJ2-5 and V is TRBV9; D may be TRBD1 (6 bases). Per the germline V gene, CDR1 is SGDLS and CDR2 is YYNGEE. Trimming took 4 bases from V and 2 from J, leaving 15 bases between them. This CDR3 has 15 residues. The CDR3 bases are TGTGCCAGCAGCCCCTCGACAGGCAGTCAAGAGACCCAGTACTTC. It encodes CASSPSTGSQETQYF. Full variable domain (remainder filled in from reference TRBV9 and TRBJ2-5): DSGVTQTPKHLITATGQRVTLRCSPRSGDLSVYWYQQSLDQGLQFLIQYYNGEERAKGNILERFSAQQFPDLHSELNLSSLELGDSALYFCASSPSTGSQETQYFGPGTRLLVL.

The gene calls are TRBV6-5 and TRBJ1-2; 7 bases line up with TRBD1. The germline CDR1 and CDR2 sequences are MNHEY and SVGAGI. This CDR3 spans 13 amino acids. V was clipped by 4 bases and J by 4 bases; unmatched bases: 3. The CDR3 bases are TGTGCCAGCAGTTTACGACAGGGCTATGGCTACACCTTC. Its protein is CASSLRQGYGYTF.

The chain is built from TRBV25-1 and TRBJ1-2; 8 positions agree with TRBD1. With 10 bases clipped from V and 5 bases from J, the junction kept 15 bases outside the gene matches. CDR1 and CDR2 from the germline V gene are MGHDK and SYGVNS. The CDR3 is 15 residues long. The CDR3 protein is CATYTQTGVRYGYTF. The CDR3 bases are TGTGCCACCTACACCCAGACAGGGGTTAGGTATGGCTACACCTTC.

Here the CDR3 reads CASSVQLGSQETQYF. The CDR3 nucleotides are TGTGCCAGCAGTGTGCAACTAGGATCCCAAGAGACCCAGTACTTC. The chain has TRBV6-1 and TRBJ2-5; D possibly corresponds to TRBD2 (5 bases). Germline CDR1 and CDR2: MNHNS and SASEGT. V lost 4 bases, J lost 1 base, and 13 bases lay in between. This CDR3 is built from 15 residues.

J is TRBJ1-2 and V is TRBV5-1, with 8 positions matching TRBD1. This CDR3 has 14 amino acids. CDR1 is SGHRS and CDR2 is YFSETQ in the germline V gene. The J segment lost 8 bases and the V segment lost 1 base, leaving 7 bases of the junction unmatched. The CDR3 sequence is CASSLSGTGVGYTF. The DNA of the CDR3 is TGCGCCAGCAGCTTGTCTGGGACAGGCGTCGGCTACACCTTC.

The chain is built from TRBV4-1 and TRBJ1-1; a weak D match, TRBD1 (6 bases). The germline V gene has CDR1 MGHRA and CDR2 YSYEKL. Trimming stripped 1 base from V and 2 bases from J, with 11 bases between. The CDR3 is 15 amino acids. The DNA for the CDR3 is TGCGCCAGCAGCCAAGTCGGGACACCCAACACTGAAGCTTTCTTT. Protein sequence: CASSQVGTPNTEAFF.

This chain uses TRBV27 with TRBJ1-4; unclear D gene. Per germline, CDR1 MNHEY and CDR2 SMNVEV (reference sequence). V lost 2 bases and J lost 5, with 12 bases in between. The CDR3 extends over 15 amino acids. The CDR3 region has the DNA TGTGCCAGCAGTTTAGCGGTTGGGAGGAATGAAAAACTGTTTTTT. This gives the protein CASSLAVGRNEKLFF.

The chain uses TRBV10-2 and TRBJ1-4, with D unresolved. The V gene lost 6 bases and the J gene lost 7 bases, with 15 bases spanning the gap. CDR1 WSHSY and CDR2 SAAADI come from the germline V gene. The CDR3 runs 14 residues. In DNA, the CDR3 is TGCGCCAGCAGGACCGGTCGGGCGGGTGAAAAACTGTTTTTT. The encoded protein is CASRTGRAGEKLFF.

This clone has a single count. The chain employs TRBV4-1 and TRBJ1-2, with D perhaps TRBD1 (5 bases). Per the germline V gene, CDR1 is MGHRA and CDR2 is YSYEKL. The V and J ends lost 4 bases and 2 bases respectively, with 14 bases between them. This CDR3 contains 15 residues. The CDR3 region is CASSRLKTENYGYTF. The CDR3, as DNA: TGCGCCAGCAGCCGACTTAAGACAGAAAACTATGGCTACACCTTC.

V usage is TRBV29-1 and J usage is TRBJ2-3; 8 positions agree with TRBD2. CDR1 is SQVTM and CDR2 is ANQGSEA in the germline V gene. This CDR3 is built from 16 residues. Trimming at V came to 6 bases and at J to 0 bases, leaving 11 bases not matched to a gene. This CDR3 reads CSVRGPGGTSTDTQYF. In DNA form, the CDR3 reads TGCAGCGTCCGGGGTCCGGGAGGGACTAGCACAGATACGCAGTATTTT.